The clone carrying this T cell receptor (beta chain) appeared a single time. Germline CDR1 reads SGHTA; CDR2 reads FQGNSA. V was cut by 5 bases and J by 4 bases, with 14 bases left in between. The CDR3 contains 14 residues. In the original analysis: Amplification from reference gene primers served as the basis for estimated nucleated cell counts. TCRdb keeps only in-frame clones here, not all; method: immunoSEQ multiplex PCR. From that table come the V and J calls and clone size; the DNA was used to work out D and trimming. The table lists about 83,000 clones, 87% of them singletons. This sample was taken from a study of blood T cell repertoires in COVID-19. Study-level background: Some COVID-19 samples were acute and others convalescent; all came from the United States, Italy and Spain. PBMCs, B-cell-depleted T cells, or T cells were the source of the cDNA or gDNA that made up the material.

J is TRBJ1-2 and V is TRBV7-2; perhaps TRBD1 as D (6 bases). The sequenced sample consisted of peripheral blood. This receptor was obtained from a woman between 45 and 60 years old with active or convalescent COVID-19. CDR3 sequence reads: CASSPRQASYGYTF. CDR3 bases: TGTGCCAGCAGCCCCCGACAGGCGTCCTATGGCTACACCTTC. The full variable domain, its missing parts supplied by reference TRBV7-2 and TRBJ1-2, is GAGVSQSPSNKVTEKGKDVELRCDPISGHTALYWYRQSLGQGLEFLIYFQGNSAPDKSGLPSDRFSAERTGGSVSTLTIQRTQQEDSAVYLCASSPRQASYGYTFGSGTRLTVV.